This TCR beta chain was sequenced in a study of regulatory T cells in long-lasting Graves disease. Regarding the study as a whole: Lower TCR diversity was seen in persistent Graves' patients than in newly diagnosed ones.

The time point denotes: persistent/refractory GD, antithyroid drugs over 5 years with positive TRAb. Making the TCR library involved RNA that had been extracted from PBMCs. Peripheral blood, at nine milliliters, went into EDTA tubes. This clonotype was detected a few times. Antigen: not known. Construction of TCR beta libraries relied on iRepertoire HTBI primers and on Arm-PCR targeting CDR3 regions. Each CDR3 protein gets one entry after TCRdb re-called the multiplex PCR reads with MiXCR. The sample includes about 460,000 distinct CDR3 sequences, around a fifth of them seen just once. The CDR3 runs 14 residues. Germline V gene lookup returns CDR1 MDHEN and CDR2 SYDVKM. Losses at the gene ends were 4 bases for V and 2 bases for J; bases not matched to a gene: 0.

J is TRBJ2-5 and V is TRBV28; 11 positions match TRBD1. Sample: peripheral blood mononuclear cells (PBMCs), taken when the disease was refractory, from a patient treated with antithyroid drugs. The clonotype originates from a female donor with Graves disease. The CDR3 loop is CASSWDRGQETQYF. The CDR3 DNA reads TGTGCCAGCAGTTGGGACAGGGGGCAAGAGACCCAGTACTTC.